What follows are 7 T cell receptor beta chains derived from one specimen sequenced in a study of T cell repertoires in ileal Crohn's disease. Clones were sequenced by immunoSEQ multiplex PCR, and TCRdb holds only the in-frame ones, with some missing. The data contain about 5,200 clones, around 81% of them singletons. Sequenced sample: ileal tissue. The source is an adult with Crohn's disease.

The chain employs TRBV7-9 and TRBJ1-6, with 8 bases identical to TRBD1. The CDR3 length is 15 residues. CDR1 SEHNR and CDR2 FQNEAQ come from the germline V gene (reference sequence). With V trimmed by 5 bases and J by 6 bases, 6 bases remained unmatched. For the CDR3, the DNA is TGTGCCAGCAGCCCAACAGGGGGGGCTAATTCACCCCTCCACTTT. Translated: CASSPTGGANSPLHF.

The chain is built from TRBV6-5 and TRBJ2-5, with 7 bases identical to TRBD1. Trimming removed 10 bases from V and 0 bases from J; junction bases left unmatched: 11. The length of the CDR3 is 15 residues. CDR1 and CDR2 from the germline V gene are MNHEY and SVGAGI. Here the CDR3 DNA reads TGTGCCACCGGAGGACAGGCCAACCACCAAGAGACCCAGTACTTC. This encodes CATGGQANHQETQYF.

The sample holds a few counts of this clone. This sequence joins TRBV15 and TRBJ1-2, with 7 positions matching TRBD1. This CDR3 region has 14 residues. The germline CDR1 and CDR2 sequences are LNHNV and YYDKDF (reference sequence). The junction had 7 bases not matched to a gene; V was cut back by 1 base and J by 8 bases. The CDR3 sequence is CATSRVAGGRGYTF. The CDR3 DNA follows: TGTGCCACCAGCAGAGTGGCAGGGGGAAGGGGCTACACCTTC.

The chain joins TRBV4-1 to TRBJ2-1; D gene uncertain. This CDR3 has 14 amino acids. In germline, CDR1 is MGHRA, CDR2 YSYEKL. Trimming left V 0 bases short and J 11 bases short, with 14 bases between. The CDR3 loop is CASSQDPRSTKQFF. The CDR3 bases are TGCGCCAGCAGCCAAGATCCCCGGTCCACCAAGCAGTTCTTC.

This clone occurred once. The chain employs TRBV7-9 and TRBJ1-1, with unresolved D. Per the germline V gene, CDR1 is SEHNR and CDR2 is FQNEAQ (reference sequence). This CDR3 has 13 amino acids. V was shortened by 3 bases and J by 10 bases, with 15 bases between the two germline ends. CDR3 nucleotides: TGTGCCAGCAGCTTCAGAGGCGGGGAAGGAGCTTTCTTT. Its translation: CASSFRGGEGAFF. Variable domain in full (rest from reference TRBV7-9 and TRBJ1-1): DTGVSQNPRHKITKRGQNVTFRCDPISEHNRLYWYRQTLGQGPEFLTYFQNEAQLEKSRLLSDRFSAERPKGSFSTLEIQRTEQGDSAMYLCASSFRGGEGAFFGQGTRLTVV.

The chain carries TRBV18 and TRBJ1-1; D uncertain. The germline CDR1 and CDR2 sequences are KGHSH and LQKENI. V was cut by 0 bases and J by 1 base, with 12 bases left in between. This CDR3 contains 16 residues. CDR3 sequence (DNA): TGTGCCAGCTCACCACCTAGGAGGGTTTGGAACACTGAAGCTTTCTTT. Its translation is CASSPPRRVWNTEAFF.

The rearrangement uses TRBV7-2 and TRBJ2-3, with D perhaps matching TRBD2 (5 bases). The V end lost 5 bases, the J end lost 2 bases, and 14 bases lay between the germline ends. The CDR3 totals 15 residues. In germline, CDR1 is SGHTA, CDR2 FQGNSA. CDR3: CASSPGWLPTDTQYF. CDR3 in DNA: TGTGCCAGCAGCCCGGGGTGGCTGCCCACAGATACGCAGTATTTT. Looking up the rest from reference TRBV7-2 and TRBJ2-3 gives the full variable domain: GAGVSQSPSNKVTEKGKDVELRCDPISGHTALYWYRQSLGQGLEFLIYFQGNSAPDKSGLPSDRFSAERTGGSVSTLTIQRTQQEDSAVYLCASSPGWLPTDTQYFGPGTRLTVL.